The clone carrying this T cell receptor (beta chain) was seen many times. Its antigen is unknown. This record belongs to a study of T-cell reconstitution after alpha-beta-depleted transplantation in children. Points from the study as a whole: The high TCRbeta diversity at day 60 in some patients came from surviving recipient T cells and thymic progenitors. At the one-year point after transplant, T-cell counts and TCRbeta diversity were found to come mostly from T cells that had been newly produced. The study reportedly traced alpha-beta T cells about two months after transplant to several hundred expanded graft clones.

TCRbeta library preparation incorporated unique molecular identifiers. Using its own MiXCR run on the PCR reads, TCRdb lists one record per CDR3 protein. Of about 200,000 distinct CDR3 sequences listed, approximately 6.9% are singletons. Losses at the gene ends were 6 bases for V and 3 bases for J; bases not matched to a gene: 16. The CDR3 is 17 amino acids. This sequence was found in a boy between 2 and 10 years old with acute lymphoblastic leukemia, due to receive a stem cell transplant. V gene TRBV12-3 or TRBV12-4 combines with J gene TRBJ1-2; 7 nucleotides agree with TRBD1. The material sequenced was PBMCs, taken before TCRalphabeta/CD19-depleted stem cell transplant. CDR3 loop: CASSKLRDSLLDYGYTF. In DNA form, the CDR3 reads TGTGCCAGCAGCAAACTACGGGACAGCCTTTTGGACTATGGCTACACCTTC.